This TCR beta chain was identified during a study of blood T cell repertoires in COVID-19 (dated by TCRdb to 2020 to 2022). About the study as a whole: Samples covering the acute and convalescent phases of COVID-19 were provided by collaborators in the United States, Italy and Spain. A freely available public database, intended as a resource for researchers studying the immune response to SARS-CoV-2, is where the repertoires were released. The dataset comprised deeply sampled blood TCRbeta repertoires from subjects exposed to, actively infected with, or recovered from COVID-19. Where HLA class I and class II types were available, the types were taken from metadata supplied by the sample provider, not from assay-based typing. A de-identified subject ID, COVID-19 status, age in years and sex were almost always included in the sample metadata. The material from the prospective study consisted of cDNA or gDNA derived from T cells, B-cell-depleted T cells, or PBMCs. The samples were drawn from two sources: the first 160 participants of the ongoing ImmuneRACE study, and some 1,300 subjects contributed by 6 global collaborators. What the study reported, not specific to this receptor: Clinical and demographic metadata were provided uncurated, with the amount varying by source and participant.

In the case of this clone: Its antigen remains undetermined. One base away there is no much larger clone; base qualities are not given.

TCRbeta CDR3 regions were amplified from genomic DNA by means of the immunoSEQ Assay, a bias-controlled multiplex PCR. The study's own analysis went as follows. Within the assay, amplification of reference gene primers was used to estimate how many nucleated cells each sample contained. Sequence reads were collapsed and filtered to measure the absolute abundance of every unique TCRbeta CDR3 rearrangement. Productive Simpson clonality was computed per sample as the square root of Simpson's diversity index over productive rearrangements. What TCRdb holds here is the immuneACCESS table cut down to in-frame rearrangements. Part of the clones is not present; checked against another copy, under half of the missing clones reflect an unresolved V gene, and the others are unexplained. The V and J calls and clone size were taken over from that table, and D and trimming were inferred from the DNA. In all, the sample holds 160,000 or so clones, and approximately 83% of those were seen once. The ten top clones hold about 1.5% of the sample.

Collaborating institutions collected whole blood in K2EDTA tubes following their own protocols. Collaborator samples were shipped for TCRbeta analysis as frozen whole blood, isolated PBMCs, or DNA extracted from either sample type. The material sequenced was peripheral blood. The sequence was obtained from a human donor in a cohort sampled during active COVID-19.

The nucleotides are TGCGCCAGCAGCTGGTACGAGGCGAACTCTGGGGCCAACGTCCTGACTTTC. It translates as CASSWYEANSGANVLTF. Recombination linked TRBV5-1 to TRBJ2-6; no D gene can be assigned with confidence. CDR1 and CDR2, per the germline V gene, are SGHRS and YFSETQ. V is reduced by 3 bases and J by 0 bases, leaving a spacing of 13 bases between them. Measured from the cysteine to the phenylalanine, the CDR3 is 17 residues long. Left in the record is the CDR3 DNA by itself, 51 bases read in frame from the first base.